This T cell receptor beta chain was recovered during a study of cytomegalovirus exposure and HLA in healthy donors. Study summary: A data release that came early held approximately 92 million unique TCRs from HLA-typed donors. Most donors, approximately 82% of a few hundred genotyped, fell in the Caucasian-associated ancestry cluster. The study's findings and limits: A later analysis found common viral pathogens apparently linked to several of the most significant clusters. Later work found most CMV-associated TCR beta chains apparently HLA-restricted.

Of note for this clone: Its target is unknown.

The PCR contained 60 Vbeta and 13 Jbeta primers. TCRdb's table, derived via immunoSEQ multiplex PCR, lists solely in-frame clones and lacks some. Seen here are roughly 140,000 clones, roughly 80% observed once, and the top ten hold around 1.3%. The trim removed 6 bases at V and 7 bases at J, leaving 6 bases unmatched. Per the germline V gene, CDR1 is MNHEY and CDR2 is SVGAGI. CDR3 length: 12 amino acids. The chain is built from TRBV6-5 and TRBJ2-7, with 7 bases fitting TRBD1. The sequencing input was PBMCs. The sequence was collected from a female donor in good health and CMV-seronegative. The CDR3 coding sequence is TGTGCCAGCAGCATCGACAGGGCTGAGCAGTACTTC. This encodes CASSIDRAEQYF.